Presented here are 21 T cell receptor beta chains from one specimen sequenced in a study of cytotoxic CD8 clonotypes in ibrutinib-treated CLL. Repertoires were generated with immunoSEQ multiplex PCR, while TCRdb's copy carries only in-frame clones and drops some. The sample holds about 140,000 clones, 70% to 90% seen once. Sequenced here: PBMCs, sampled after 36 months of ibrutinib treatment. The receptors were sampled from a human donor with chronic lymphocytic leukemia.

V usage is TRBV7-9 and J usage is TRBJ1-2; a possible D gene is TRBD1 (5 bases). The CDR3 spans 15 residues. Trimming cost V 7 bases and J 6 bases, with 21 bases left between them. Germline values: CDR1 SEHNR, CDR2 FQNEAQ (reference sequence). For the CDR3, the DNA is TGTGCCAGCAATCAGGGATATCGGTTTTTGGATGGCTACACCTTC. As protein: CASNQGYRFLDGYTF. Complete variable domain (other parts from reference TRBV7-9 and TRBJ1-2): DTGVSQNPRHKITKRGQNVTFRCDPISEHNRLYWYRQTLGQGPEFLTYFQNEAQLEKSRLLSDRFSAERPKGSFSTLEIQRTEQGDSAMYLCASNQGYRFLDGYTFGSGTRLTVV.

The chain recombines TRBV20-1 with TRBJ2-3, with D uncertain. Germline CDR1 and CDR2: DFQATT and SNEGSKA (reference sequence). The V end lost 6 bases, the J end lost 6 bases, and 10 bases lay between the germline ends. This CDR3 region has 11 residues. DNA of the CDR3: TGCAGTGCCTCCCCGGCGGATACGCAGTATTTT. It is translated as CSASPADTQYF.

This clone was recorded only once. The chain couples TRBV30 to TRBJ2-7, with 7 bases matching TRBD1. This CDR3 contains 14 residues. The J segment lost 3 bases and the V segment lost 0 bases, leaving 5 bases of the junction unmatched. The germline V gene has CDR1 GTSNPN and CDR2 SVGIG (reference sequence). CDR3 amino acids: CAWSVSGQSYEQYF. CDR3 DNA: TGTGCCTGGAGTGTGTCGGGACAGAGCTACGAGCAGTACTTC. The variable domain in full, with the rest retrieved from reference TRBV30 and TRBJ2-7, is SQTIHQWPATLVQPVGSPLSLECTVEGTSNPNLYWYRQAAGRGLQLLFYSVGIGQISSEVPQNLSASRPQDRQFILSSKKLLLSDSGFYLCAWSVSGQSYEQYFGPGTRLTVT.

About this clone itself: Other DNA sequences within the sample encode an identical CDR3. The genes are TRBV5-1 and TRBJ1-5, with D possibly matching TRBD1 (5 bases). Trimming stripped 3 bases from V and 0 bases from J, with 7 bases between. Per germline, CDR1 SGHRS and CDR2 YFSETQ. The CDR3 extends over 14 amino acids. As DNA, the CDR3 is TGCGCCAGCAGCTCGGGGGGTAGCAATCAGCCCCAGCATTTT. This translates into CASSSGGSNQPQHF.

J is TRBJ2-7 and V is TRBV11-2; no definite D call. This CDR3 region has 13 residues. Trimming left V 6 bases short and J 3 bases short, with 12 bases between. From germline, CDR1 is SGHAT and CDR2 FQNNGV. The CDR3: CASRSILYYEQYF. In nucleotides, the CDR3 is TGTGCCAGCAGATCCATCCTATACTACGAGCAGTACTTC.

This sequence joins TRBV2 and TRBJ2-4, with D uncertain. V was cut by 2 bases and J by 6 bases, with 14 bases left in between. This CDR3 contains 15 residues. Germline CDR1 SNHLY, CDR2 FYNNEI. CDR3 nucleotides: TGTGCCAGCAGTGAAATTTGGGTGCCGGGAAACATTCAGTACTTC. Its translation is CASSEIWVPGNIQYF.

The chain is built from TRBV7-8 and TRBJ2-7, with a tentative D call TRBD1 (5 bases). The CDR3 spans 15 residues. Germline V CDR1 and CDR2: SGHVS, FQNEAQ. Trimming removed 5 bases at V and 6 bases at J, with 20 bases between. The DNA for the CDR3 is TGTGCCAGCAGCCGCTTGGGGCCCCGCCGGCTCGAGCAGTACTTC. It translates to CASSRLGPRRLEQYF.

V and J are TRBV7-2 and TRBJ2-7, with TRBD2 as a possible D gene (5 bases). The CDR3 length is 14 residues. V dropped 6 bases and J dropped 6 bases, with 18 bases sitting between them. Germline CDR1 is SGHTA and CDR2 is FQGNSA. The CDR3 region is CASRGWERFSEQYF. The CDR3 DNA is TGTGCCAGCAGGGGCTGGGAGAGATTTAGCGAGCAGTACTTC.

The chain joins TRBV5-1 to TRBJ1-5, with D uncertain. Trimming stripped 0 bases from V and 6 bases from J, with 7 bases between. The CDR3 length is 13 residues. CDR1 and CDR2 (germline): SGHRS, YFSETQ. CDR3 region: CASSLASIQPQHF. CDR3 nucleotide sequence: TGCGCCAGCAGCTTGGCGTCGATTCAGCCCCAGCATTTT.

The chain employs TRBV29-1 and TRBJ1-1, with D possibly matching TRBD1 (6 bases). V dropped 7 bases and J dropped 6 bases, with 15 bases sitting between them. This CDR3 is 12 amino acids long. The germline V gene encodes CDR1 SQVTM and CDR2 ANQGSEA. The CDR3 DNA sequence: TGCAGCGGGGGGCAGAGGTGGTCTGAAGCTTTCTTT. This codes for CSGGQRWSEAFF.

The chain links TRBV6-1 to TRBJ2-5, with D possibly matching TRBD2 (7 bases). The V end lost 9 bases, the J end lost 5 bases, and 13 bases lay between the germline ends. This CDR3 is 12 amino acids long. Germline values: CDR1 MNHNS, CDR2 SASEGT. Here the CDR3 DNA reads TGTGCCAGAGGGGGGGTTGTGGAGACCCAGTACTTC. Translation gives CARGGVVETQYF.

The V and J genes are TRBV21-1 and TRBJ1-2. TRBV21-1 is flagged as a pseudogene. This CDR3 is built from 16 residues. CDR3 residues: CATALGRPFHYYGYTF. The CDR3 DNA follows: TGTGCCACCGCCCTGGGAAGGCCGTTCCATTACTATGGCTACACCTTC.

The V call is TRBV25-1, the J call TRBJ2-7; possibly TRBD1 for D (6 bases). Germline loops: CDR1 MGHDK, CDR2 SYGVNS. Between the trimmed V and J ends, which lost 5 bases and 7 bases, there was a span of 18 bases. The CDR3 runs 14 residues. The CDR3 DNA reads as TGTGCCAGCAGTACCCAGGGACCAAGGGGGGAGCAGTACTTC. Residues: CASSTQGPRGEQYF.

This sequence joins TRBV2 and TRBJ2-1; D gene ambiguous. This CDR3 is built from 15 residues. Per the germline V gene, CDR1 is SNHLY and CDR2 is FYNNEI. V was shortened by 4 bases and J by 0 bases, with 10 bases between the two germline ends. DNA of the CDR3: TGTGCCAGCAGTGGCCTTAAGCACTCCTACAATGAGCAGTTCTTC. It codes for CASSGLKHSYNEQFF.

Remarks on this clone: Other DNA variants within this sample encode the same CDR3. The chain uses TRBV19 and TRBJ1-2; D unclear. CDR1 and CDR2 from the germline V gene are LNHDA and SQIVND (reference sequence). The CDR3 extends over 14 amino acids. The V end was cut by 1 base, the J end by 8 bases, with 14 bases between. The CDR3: CASSIGSSLGGYTF. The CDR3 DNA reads TGTGCCAGTAGTATAGGATCTTCTTTGGGCGGCTACACCTTC. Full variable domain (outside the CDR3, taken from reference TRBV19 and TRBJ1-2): DGGITQSPKYLFRKEGQNVTLSCEQNLNHDAMYWYRQDPGQGLRLIYYSQIVNDFQKGDIAEGYSVSREKKESFPLTVTSAQKNPTAFYLCASSIGSSLGGYTFGSGTRLTVV.

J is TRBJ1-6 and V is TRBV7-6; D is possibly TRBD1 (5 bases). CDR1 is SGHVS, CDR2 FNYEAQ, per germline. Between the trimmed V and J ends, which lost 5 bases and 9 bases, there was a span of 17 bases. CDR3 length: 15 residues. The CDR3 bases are TGTGCCAGCAGCGCCCCCGGGGTGACAGCTTCACCCCTCCACTTT. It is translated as CASSAPGVTASPLHF.

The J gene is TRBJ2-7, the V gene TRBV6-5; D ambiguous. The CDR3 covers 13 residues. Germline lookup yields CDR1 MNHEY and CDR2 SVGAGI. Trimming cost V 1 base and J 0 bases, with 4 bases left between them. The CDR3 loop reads CASSYWASYEQYF. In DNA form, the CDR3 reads TGTGCCAGCAGTTACTGGGCCTCCTACGAGCAGTACTTC.

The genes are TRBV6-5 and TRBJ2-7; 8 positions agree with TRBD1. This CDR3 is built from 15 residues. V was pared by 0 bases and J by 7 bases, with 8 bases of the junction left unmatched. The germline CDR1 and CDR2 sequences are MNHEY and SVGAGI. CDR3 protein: CASSYSNQGAREQYF. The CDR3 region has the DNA TGTGCCAGCAGTTACTCGAACCAGGGGGCGCGTGAGCAGTACTTC.

The DNA of the CDR3 is TGTGCCAGTAGTAGGACAGGTACTAACTATGGCTACACCTTC. Protein: CASSRTGTNYGYTF. The chain recombines TRBV19 with TRBJ1-2; 7 bases match TRBD1. Trimming took 4 bases from V and 0 from J; bases not matched to a gene: 2. The CDR3 is 14 residues long. From germline, CDR1 is LNHDA and CDR2 SQIVND (reference sequence).

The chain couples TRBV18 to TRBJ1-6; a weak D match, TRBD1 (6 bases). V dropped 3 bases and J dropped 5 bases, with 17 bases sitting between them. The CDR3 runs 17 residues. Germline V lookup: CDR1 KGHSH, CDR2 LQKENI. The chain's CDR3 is CASSPTQGRFDNSPLHF. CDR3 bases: TGTGCCAGCTCACCCACTCAGGGGAGGTTCGATAATTCACCCCTCCACTTT. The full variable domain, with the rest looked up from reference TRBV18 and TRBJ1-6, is NAGVMQNPRHLVRRRGQEARLRCSPMKGHSHVYWYRQLPEEGLKFMVYLQKENIIDESGMPKERFSAEFPKEGPSILRIQQVVRGDSAAYFCASSPTQGRFDNSPLHFGNGTRLTVT.

The DNA for the CDR3 is TGTGCCACCAGCAGAGATTCGGGGGGGACAGATACGCAGTATTTT. The encoded protein is CATSRDSGGTDTQYF. The chain joins TRBV15 to TRBJ2-3; 8 nucleotides line up with TRBD2. Per germline, CDR1 LNHNV and CDR2 YYDKDF (reference sequence). The length of the CDR3 is 15 residues. J was trimmed by 3 bases and V by 0 bases; bases with no gene match: 2.